Shown below are 31 T cell receptor beta chains from a single sample sequenced in a study of blood T cell repertoires in COVID-19. Sequenced by immunoSEQ multiplex PCR; TCRdb stores in-frame clones only, minus some. This sample has over 130,000 clones, with roughly nine tenths found just once. Sequencing was done on a sample of peripheral blood. These receptors came from a woman aged 55-69 years with active or convalescent COVID-19.

The J gene is TRBJ1-1, the V gene TRBV18; 7 nucleotides line up with TRBD1. The V gene's germline CDR1 is KGHSH and CDR2 LQKENI. V shed 1 base and J 1 base; nucleotides not matched to a gene: 6. The CDR3 totals 16 residues. The CDR3 DNA sequence: TGTGCCAGCTCACCACAAAACAGGGGCCCGAACACTGAAGCTTTCTTT. This gives the protein CASSPQNRGPNTEAFF.

Only one count was recorded for this clone. In DNA, the CDR3 is TGCGCCAGCAGCCAAGCGGGGTCTTTAAGCACAGATACGCAGTATTTT. Its translation: CASSQAGSLSTDTQYF. The rearrangement uses TRBV4-1 and TRBJ2-3; weak D call: TRBD2 (5 bases). The CDR3 runs to 16 residues. V was trimmed by 1 base and J by 0 bases, leaving 11 bases between them. The germline CDR1 and CDR2 sequences are MGHRA and YSYEKL.

This clone turned up a few times. V usage is TRBV29-1 and J usage is TRBJ2-2, with D unclear. This CDR3 is built from 11 residues. V gave up 4 bases and J gave up 6 bases, with 6 bases separating them. CDR1 SQVTM and CDR2 ANQGSEA come from the germline V gene. This CDR3 is CSVVQAGELFF. The CDR3 DNA is TGCAGCGTTGTTCAGGCCGGGGAGCTGTTTTTT.

The CDR3 here is CASSLDFGQGNTEAFF. The CDR3 DNA is TGCGCCAGCAGCTTGGATTTTGGGCAGGGGAACACTGAAGCTTTCTTT. This chain connects TRBV5-1 to TRBJ1-1, with D perhaps TRBD1 (5 bases). V gave up 0 bases and J gave up 1 base, with 13 bases separating them. CDR3 length equals 16 residues. Germline-derived CDR1 and CDR2 are SGHRS and YFSETQ. Drawing the rest from reference TRBV5-1 and TRBJ1-1, the complete variable domain is KAGVTQTPRYLIKTRGQQVTLSCSPISGHRSVSWYQQTPGQGLQFLFEYFSETQRNKGNFPGRFSGRQFSNSRSEMNVSTLELGDSALYLCASSLDFGQGNTEAFFGQGTRLTVV.

In its sample, this clone was seen once. This chain uses TRBV27 with TRBJ1-4; possible D gene TRBD1, 5 bases. The CDR3 covers 16 residues. CDR1 MNHEY and CDR2 SMNVEV come from the germline V gene (reference sequence). The V end lost 4 bases, the J end lost 7 bases, and 19 bases lay between the germline ends. DNA of the CDR3: TGTGCCAGCAGTTGGGGACGACGGCGTAGCGGTGAAAAACTGTTTTTT. This translates into CASSWGRRRSGEKLFF. The entire variable domain, with the rest obtained from reference TRBV27 and TRBJ1-4, is as follows: EAQVTQNPRYLITVTGKKLTVTCSQNMNHEYMSWYRQDPGLGLRQIYYSMNVEVTDKGDVPEGYKVSRKEKRNFPLILESPSPNQTSLYFCASSWGRRRSGEKLFFGSGTQLSVL.

Concerning this clone itself: This same CDR3 is encoded by further DNA sequences in the sample. The chain combines TRBV3-1 (or the pseudogene TRBV3-2) with TRBJ1-1; possibly TRBD1 for D (5 bases). Germline lookup yields CDR1 LGHDT and CDR2 YNNKEL (reference sequence). V lost 1 base and J lost 5, with 8 bases in between. The CDR3 has 13 residues. CDR3 nucleotide sequence: TGTGCCAGCAGCCAAGGGGGGGGGACTGAAGCTTTCTTT. This encodes CASSQGGGTEAFF.

This clone came up once. The genes are TRBV2 and TRBJ1-5; possibly TRBD1 for D (6 bases). V was trimmed by 6 bases and J by 1 base, leaving 19 bases between them. CDR3 length equals 17 residues. Germline-derived CDR1 and CDR2 are SNHLY and FYNNEI. The CDR3 is CASSAHPLTGSNQPQHF. DNA for the CDR3: TGTGCCAGCAGCGCCCACCCCTTAACAGGGAGCAATCAGCCCCAGCATTTT.

The chain uses TRBV7-2 and TRBJ2-1, with 7 bases matching TRBD2. This CDR3 comprises 16 residues. Germline V gene lookup returns CDR1 SGHTA and CDR2 FQGNSA. V was pared by 1 base and J by 4 bases, with 7 bases of the junction left unmatched. CDR3 sequence reads: CASSLGRGGGYNEQFF. The CDR3 DNA is TGTGCCAGCAGCTTAGGTCGCGGGGGTGGGTACAATGAGCAGTTCTTC.

The genes are TRBV12-3 or TRBV12-4 and TRBJ1-2, with a weak D call TRBD1 (6 bases). V gave up 5 bases and J gave up 5 bases, with 12 bases separating them. The CDR3 sequence is 13 residues long. CDR3 amino acids: CASSLRGVYGYTF. The CDR3 nucleotides read TGTGCCAGCAGTCTCAGGGGTGTTTATGGCTACACCTTC.

The chain combines TRBV19 with TRBJ1-1; possible D gene TRBD1, 5 bases. The CDR3 has 13 amino acids. V shed 3 bases and J shed 5 bases, with 10 bases lying between them. Germline loops: CDR1 LNHDA, CDR2 SQIVND (reference sequence). The CDR3 is CASSIQGRTEAFF. Here the CDR3 DNA reads TGTGCCAGTAGTATTCAGGGCAGAACTGAAGCTTTCTTT.

CDR3 sequence (DNA): TGCAGTGCTAGACAGGGGGTCGGCTACACCTTC. Its protein product is CSARQGVGYTF. The chain carries TRBV20-1 and TRBJ1-2; TRBD1 aligns across 7 bases. The germline CDR1 and CDR2 sequences are DFQATT and SNEGSKA (reference sequence). CDR3 length: 11 amino acids. Trimming cost V 2 bases and J 8 bases; bases outside gene matches: 2.

The gene calls are TRBV6-2 or TRBV6-3 and TRBJ1-2; possible D gene TRBD1, 6 bases. Between the trimmed V and J ends, which lost 0 bases and 3 bases, there was a span of 23 bases. CDR3 length: 19 amino acids. Germline loops: CDR1 MNHEY, CDR2 SVGEGT. CDR3 in amino acids: CASSYSPRSLRGQDYGYTF. Here the CDR3 DNA reads TGTGCCAGCAGTTACTCACCTCGAAGCCTGCGGGGGCAAGACTATGGCTACACCTTC.

The chain has TRBV5-1 and TRBJ2-2, with a possible D match to TRBD1 (6 bases). CDR1 is SGHRS and CDR2 is YFSETQ in the germline V gene. This CDR3 comprises 16 residues. Deletions cut 0 bases from V and 6 bases from J, with 15 bases between. CDR3 region: CASSLEGQGIAGELFF. The CDR3 DNA reads TGCGCCAGCAGCTTGGAGGGCCAGGGGATCGCCGGGGAGCTGTTTTTT.

The V and J genes are TRBV3-1 (or the pseudogene TRBV3-2) and TRBJ2-7; TRBD1 might be the D (6 bases). The ends were cut back, 2 bases at V and 2 bases at J, with 16 bases in the middle. The germline gives CDR1 LGHDT, CDR2 YNNKEL (reference sequence). CDR3 length equals 16 residues. CDR3 loop: CASSQRTGLGTYEQYF. The CDR3 nucleotides are TGTGCCAGCAGCCAAAGAACAGGGTTGGGGACCTACGAGCAGTACTTC.

This clone appeared a few times. J is TRBJ1-1 and V is TRBV6-5; no reliable D call. This CDR3 has 14 residues. Germline V gene sequence: CDR1 MNHEY, CDR2 SVGAGI. Trimming removed 7 bases from V and 3 bases from J, with 15 bases in between. Here the CDR3 reads CASTRTSADTEAFF. In DNA, the CDR3 is TGTGCCAGCACCAGGACTTCGGCGGACACTGAAGCTTTCTTT.

The chain has TRBV4-3 and TRBJ1-1, with 8 bases lining up with TRBD1. Germline V CDR1 and CDR2: LGHNA, YSLEER. The CDR3 sequence is 18 residues long. V lost 0 bases and J lost 0; bases outside the gene matches: 9. The CDR3 bases are TGCGCCAGCAGCCAAGATCTGACAGGGGTAATTATGAACACTGAAGCTTTCTTT. Amino acid sequence: CASSQDLTGVIMNTEAFF.

This chain uses TRBV10-3 with TRBJ1-1, with 7 bases aligning to TRBD1. V gave up 11 bases and J gave up 5 bases; unmatched junction bases: 14. Germline-derived CDR1 and CDR2 are ENHRY and SYGVKD. The CDR3 runs 14 residues. The CDR3 DNA sequence: TGTGCCGTCAAACAGGGGACAGACTCAACTGAAGCTTTCTTT. This codes for CAVKQGTDSTEAFF.

The V and J genes are TRBV9 and TRBJ2-2; a weak D match, TRBD2 (6 bases). Germline assignment: CDR1 SGDLS and CDR2 YYNGEE. The CDR3 has 14 residues. V shed 0 bases and J shed 6 bases, with 9 bases lying between them. CDR3 bases: TGTGCCAGCAGCGTAGTCTCGGGGGCCGGGGAGCTGTTTTTT. Protein sequence: CASSVVSGAGELFF. The full variable domain, with the rest looked up from reference TRBV9 and TRBJ2-2, is DSGVTQTPKHLITATGQRVTLRCSPRSGDLSVYWYQQSLDQGLQFLIQYYNGEERAKGNILERFSAQQFPDLHSELNLSSLELGDSALYFCASSVVSGAGELFFGEGSRLTVL.

Concerning this clone itself: A clone one base away is much larger, so this may be a read error. The rearrangement joins TRBV7-2 to TRBJ1-2; 9 bases agree with TRBD1. V lost 3 bases and J lost 4; bases outside the gene matches: 0. The CDR3 spans 13 residues. Germline-derived CDR1 and CDR2 are SGHTA and FQGNSA. The CDR3 sequence: CASSLGQGYGYTF. CDR3 nucleotide sequence: TGTGCCAGCAGCTTGGGACAGGGCTATGGCTACACCTTC. Full variable domain (rest looked up from reference TRBV7-2 and TRBJ1-2): GAGVSQSPSNKVTEKGKDVELRCDPISGHTALYWYRQSLGQGLEFLIYFQGNSAPDKSGLPSDRFSAERTGGSVSTLTIQRTQQEDSAVYLCASSLGQGYGYTFGSGTRLTVV.

The V gene is TRBV7-2, the J gene TRBJ2-6; 12 bases are shared with TRBD2. CDR3 length: 16 residues. Trimming at V came to 7 bases and at J to 2 bases, leaving 3 bases not matched to a gene. Germline-derived CDR1 and CDR2 are SGHTA and FQGNSA. The CDR3 protein is CASNLAGGPGANVLTF. CDR3 DNA: TGTGCCAGCAACCTAGCGGGGGGGCCTGGGGCCAACGTCCTGACTTTC.

This sequence joins TRBV2 and TRBJ2-7; D remains unclear. Germline CDR1 and CDR2: SNHLY and FYNNEI. V gave up 6 bases and J gave up 2 bases, with 14 bases separating them. The CDR3 covers 14 residues. The CDR3 DNA sequence: TGTGCCAGCAGAGACGCCAGGATGACCTACGAGCAGTACTTC. Translating it yields CASRDARMTYEQYF.

The chain uses TRBV6-1 and TRBJ1-1; 9 nucleotides line up with TRBD1. CDR1 MNHNS and CDR2 SASEGT come from the germline V gene. The length of the CDR3 is 14 residues. The junction had 10 bases not matched to a gene; V was cut back by 3 bases and J by 11 bases. CDR3 sequence: CASSDPGQGGCAFF. The DNA of the CDR3 is TGTGCCAGCAGTGACCCGGGACAGGGTGGTTGTGCTTTCTTT.

The chain is built from TRBV11-3 and TRBJ2-2, with TRBD1 matching 11 bases. V shed 3 bases, J shed 8 bases, and the junction held 11 bases outside the gene matches. The CDR3 runs 17 residues. Per germline, CDR1 SGHNT and CDR2 YENEEA. The CDR3 nucleotides read TGTGCCAGCAGCTTCCCGGACAGGGGGCCTTGGGTGGGGGAGCTGTTTTTT. Residues: CASSFPDRGPWVGELFF. Variable domain in full (rest from reference TRBV11-3 and TRBJ2-2): EAGVVQSPRYKIIEKKQPVAFWCNPISGHNTLYWYLQNLGQGPELLIRYENEEAVDDSQLPKDRFSAERLKGVDSTLKIQPAELGDSAVYLCASSFPDRGPWVGELFFGEGSRLTVL.

The chain employs TRBV5-6 and TRBJ1-1; 8 nucleotides match TRBD1. The V gene end was trimmed by 3 bases and the J gene end by 3 bases; junction bases not matched to a gene: 4. This CDR3 region has 14 residues. Germline V gene lookup returns CDR1 SGHDT and CDR2 YYEEEE. The CDR3 spells CASSSQGGDTEAFF. In DNA, the CDR3 is TGTGCCAGCAGCTCACAGGGGGGGGACACTGAAGCTTTCTTT. The entire variable domain, with the rest obtained from reference TRBV5-6 and TRBJ1-1, is as follows: DAGVTQSPTHLIKTRGQQVTLRCSPKSGHDTVSWYQQALGQGPQFIFQYYEEEERQRGNFPDRFSGHQFPNYSSELNVNALLLGDSALYLCASSSQGGDTEAFFGQGTRLTVV.

The chain links TRBV18 to TRBJ2-5, with 9 nucleotides matching TRBD2. Germline V gene sequence: CDR1 KGHSH, CDR2 LQKENI. This CDR3 is built from 15 residues. V shed 3 bases, J shed 4 bases, and the junction held 6 bases outside the gene matches. The CDR3 nucleotides are TGTGCCAGCTCACCGGTTGAGCGGGGGGCAGAGACCCAGTACTTC. Its protein is CASSPVERGAETQYF.

This chain uses TRBV7-8 with TRBJ2-2; TRBD2 aligns across 8 bases. This CDR3 has 18 residues. Trimming took 0 bases from V and 4 from J; bases not matched to a gene: 10. Per the germline V gene, CDR1 is SGHVS and CDR2 is FQNEAQ. The CDR3 nucleotides read TGTGCCAGCAGCTTAGCGCTGATGGGGGCGGGGGGCACCGGGGAGCTGTTTTTT. Protein: CASSLALMGAGGTGELFF. The full variable domain, its missing parts supplied by reference TRBV7-8 and TRBJ2-2, is GAGVSQSPRYKVAKRGQDVALRCDPISGHVSLFWYQQALGQGPEFLTYFQNEAQLDKSGLPSDRFFAERPEGSVSTLKIQRTQQEDSAVYLCASSLALMGAGGTGELFFGEGSRLTVL.

The chain links TRBV5-1 to TRBJ2-7, with TRBD1 as a possible D gene (5 bases). Trimming removed 4 bases at V and 4 bases at J, with 15 bases between. The germline CDR1 and CDR2 sequences are SGHRS and YFSETQ. The CDR3 is 14 residues long. The CDR3 spells CASSHGQGGYEQYF. CDR3 nucleotide sequence: TGCGCCAGCAGCCACGGGCAGGGCGGATACGAGCAGTACTTC.

This clone was seen a handful of times. The chain links TRBV7-9 to TRBJ1-2, with TRBD1 matching 9 bases. The CDR3 contains 11 residues. Germline V gene lookup returns CDR1 SEHNR and CDR2 FQNEAQ (reference sequence). Trimming at V came to 5 bases and at J to 13 bases, leaving 5 bases not matched to a gene. This CDR3 is CASSLGTGFTF. CDR3 DNA: TGTGCCAGCAGCCTAGGGACAGGGTTCACCTTC.

The rearrangement links TRBV10-3 to TRBJ2-7, with unresolved D. The V end was cut by 7 bases, the J end by 7 bases, with 17 bases between. The CDR3 has 13 amino acids. Per germline, CDR1 ENHRY and CDR2 SYGVKD. Here the CDR3 DNA reads TGTGCCATCACGGATACCCCCCGGGTAGAGCAGTACTTC. This translates into CAITDTPRVEQYF.

This chain connects TRBV12-5 to TRBJ2-3, with TRBD2 identical over 7 bases. CDR1 and CDR2 from the germline V gene are LGHNT and FRNRAP. Trimming at V came to 1 base and at J to 4 bases, leaving 8 bases not matched to a gene. The CDR3 is 16 amino acids. CDR3 protein: CASGLGTGGISDTQYF. CDR3 DNA sequence: TGTGCTAGTGGTTTGGGGACGGGAGGTATCTCAGATACGCAGTATTTT.

The V gene is TRBV4-3, the J gene TRBJ2-4, with D hard to call. Germline values: CDR1 LGHNA, CDR2 YSLEER. The CDR3 runs 15 residues. The V end was cut by 0 bases, the J end by 2 bases, with 8 bases between. The CDR3: CASSQDRVPKNIQYF. CDR3 nucleotides: TGCGCCAGCAGCCAAGACCGGGTCCCCAAAAACATTCAGTACTTC.